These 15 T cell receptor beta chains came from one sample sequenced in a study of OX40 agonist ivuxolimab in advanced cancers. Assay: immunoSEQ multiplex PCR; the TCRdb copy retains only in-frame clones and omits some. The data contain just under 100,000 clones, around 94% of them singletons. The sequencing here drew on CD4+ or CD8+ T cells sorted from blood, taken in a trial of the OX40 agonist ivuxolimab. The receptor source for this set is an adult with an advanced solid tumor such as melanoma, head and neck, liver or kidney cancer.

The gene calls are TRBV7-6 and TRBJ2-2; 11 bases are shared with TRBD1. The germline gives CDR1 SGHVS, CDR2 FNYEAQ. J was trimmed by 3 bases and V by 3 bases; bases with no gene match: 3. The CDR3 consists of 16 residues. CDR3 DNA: TGTGCCAGCAGCTTTGGGACAGGGGGAGACACCGGGGAGCTGTTTTTT. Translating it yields CASSFGTGGDTGELFF.

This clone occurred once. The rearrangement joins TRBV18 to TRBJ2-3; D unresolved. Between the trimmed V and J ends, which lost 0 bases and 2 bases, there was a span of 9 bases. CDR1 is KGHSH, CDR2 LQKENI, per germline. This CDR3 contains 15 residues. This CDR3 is CASSPPHRATDTQYF. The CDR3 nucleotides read TGTGCCAGCTCACCACCGCACCGAGCCACAGATACGCAGTATTTT.

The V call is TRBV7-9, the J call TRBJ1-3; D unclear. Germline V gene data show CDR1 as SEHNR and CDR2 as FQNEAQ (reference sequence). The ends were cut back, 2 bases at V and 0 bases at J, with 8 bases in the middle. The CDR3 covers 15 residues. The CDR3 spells CASSLYDFSGNTIYF. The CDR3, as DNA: TGTGCCAGCAGCTTATATGACTTCTCTGGAAACACCATATATTTT. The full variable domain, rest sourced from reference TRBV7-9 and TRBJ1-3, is DTGVSQNPRHKITKRGQNVTFRCDPISEHNRLYWYRQTLGQGPEFLTYFQNEAQLEKSRLLSDRFSAERPKGSFSTLEIQRTEQGDSAMYLCASSLYDFSGNTIYFGEGSWLTVV.

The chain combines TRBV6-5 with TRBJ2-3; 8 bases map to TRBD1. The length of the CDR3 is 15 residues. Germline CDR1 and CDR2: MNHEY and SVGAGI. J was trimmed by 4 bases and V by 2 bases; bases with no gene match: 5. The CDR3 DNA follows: TGTGCCAGCAGTTACCAGACAGGGGTCGCAGATACGCAGTATTTT. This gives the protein CASSYQTGVADTQYF.

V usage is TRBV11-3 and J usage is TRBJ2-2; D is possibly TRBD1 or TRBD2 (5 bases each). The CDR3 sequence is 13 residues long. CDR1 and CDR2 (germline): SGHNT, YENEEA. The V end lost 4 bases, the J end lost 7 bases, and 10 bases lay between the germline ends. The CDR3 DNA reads TGTGCCAGCAGCTCAGAGGGGAACGGGGAGCTGTTTTTT. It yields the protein CASSSEGNGELFF.

The CDR3 protein is CASSPIRGGGTEAFF. The DNA for the CDR3 is TGTGCCAGCAGCCCGATTAGGGGAGGAGGCACTGAAGCTTTCTTT. V and J are TRBV11-2 and TRBJ1-1, with D possibly being TRBD1 (5 bases). Germline V gives CDR1 SGHAT, CDR2 FQNNGV. The CDR3 contains 15 residues. Deletions cut 5 bases from V and 4 bases from J, with 17 bases between.

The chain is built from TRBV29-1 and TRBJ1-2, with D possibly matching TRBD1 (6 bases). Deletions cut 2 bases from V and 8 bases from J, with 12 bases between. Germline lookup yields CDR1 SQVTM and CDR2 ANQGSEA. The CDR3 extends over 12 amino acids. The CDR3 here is CSVETGAPGYTF. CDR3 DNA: TGCAGCGTTGAAACGGGGGCGCCGGGCTACACCTTC.

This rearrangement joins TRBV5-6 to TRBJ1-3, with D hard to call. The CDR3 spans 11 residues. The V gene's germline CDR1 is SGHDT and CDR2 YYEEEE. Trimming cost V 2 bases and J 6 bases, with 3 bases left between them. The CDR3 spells CASSLENTIYF. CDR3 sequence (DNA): TGTGCCAGCAGCTTAGAAAACACCATATATTTT.

The CDR3 loop reads CAVQSGNTIYF. CDR3 sequence (DNA): TGTGCCGTTCAATCTGGAAACACCATATATTTT. The chain has TRBV19 and TRBJ1-3; no clear D gene. V lost 11 bases and J lost 1, with 6 bases in between. Germline CDR1 and CDR2: LNHDA and SQIVND (reference sequence). The CDR3 spans 11 residues.

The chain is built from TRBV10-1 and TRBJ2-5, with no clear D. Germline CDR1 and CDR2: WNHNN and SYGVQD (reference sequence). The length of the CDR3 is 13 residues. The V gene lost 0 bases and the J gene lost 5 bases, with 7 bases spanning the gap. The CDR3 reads CASSESVGETQYF. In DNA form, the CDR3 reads TGCGCCAGCAGTGAGTCGGTTGGGGAGACCCAGTACTTC.

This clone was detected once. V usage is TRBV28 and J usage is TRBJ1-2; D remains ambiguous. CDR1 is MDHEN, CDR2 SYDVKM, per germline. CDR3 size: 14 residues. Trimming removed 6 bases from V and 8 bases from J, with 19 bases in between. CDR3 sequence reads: CASSRSGRGSGYTF. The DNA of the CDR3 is TGTGCCAGCAGCCGCTCGGGCCGTGGGTCGGGCTACACCTTC.

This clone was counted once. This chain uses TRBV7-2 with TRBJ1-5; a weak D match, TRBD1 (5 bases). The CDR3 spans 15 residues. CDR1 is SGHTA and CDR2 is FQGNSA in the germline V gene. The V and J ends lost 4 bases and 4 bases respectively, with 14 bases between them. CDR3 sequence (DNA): TGTGCCAGCAGCTCATCCCCAGGGATGAATCAGCCCCAGCATTTT. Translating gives CASSSSPGMNQPQHF.

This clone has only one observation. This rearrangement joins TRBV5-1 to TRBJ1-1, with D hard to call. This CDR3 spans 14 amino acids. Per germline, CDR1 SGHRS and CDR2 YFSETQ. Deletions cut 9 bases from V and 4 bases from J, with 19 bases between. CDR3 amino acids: CATSSARGSTEAFF. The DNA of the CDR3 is TGCGCCACCTCGTCGGCCCGAGGTTCCACTGAAGCTTTCTTT.

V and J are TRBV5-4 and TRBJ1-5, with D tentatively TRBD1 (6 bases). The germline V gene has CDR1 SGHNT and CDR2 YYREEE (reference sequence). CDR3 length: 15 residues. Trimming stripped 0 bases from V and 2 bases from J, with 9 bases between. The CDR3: CASSLDGGRNQPQHF. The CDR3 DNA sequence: TGTGCCAGCAGCTTGGACGGGGGGCGCAATCAGCCCCAGCATTTT.

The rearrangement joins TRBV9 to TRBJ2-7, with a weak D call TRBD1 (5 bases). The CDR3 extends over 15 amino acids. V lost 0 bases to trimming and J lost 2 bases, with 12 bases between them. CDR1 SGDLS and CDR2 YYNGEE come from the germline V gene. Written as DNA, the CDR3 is TGTGCCAGCAGCGTAGAACCAGGGCCCCCCTACGAGCAGTACTTC. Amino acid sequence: CASSVEPGPPYEQYF.